This T cell receptor (beta chain) was identified in a study of CD8 T cells in ankylosing spondylitis. Germline assignment: CDR1 MGHDK and CDR2 SYGVNS. CDR3 length equals 15 residues. V dropped 1 base and J dropped 5 bases, with 11 bases sitting between them. Only a few counts were recorded for this clonotype. Its antigen is currently unknown. General study results and limits: Characteristic of ankylosing spondylitis blood, it appeared, was a TCR beta motif comprising several highly homologous variants.

Quantitative molecular-barcoded 5'-RACE generated the TCR beta libraries. TCRdb analysed the 5' RACE reads with MiXCR anew, one entry per CDR3 protein. The data hold some 300,000 distinct CDR3 sequences, with about 20% observed a single time. The sequencing input was blood, either unsorted or a sorted T cell fraction (not recorded which). The clonotype comes from a female donor with ankylosing spondylitis or in good health (not recorded which). The chain carries TRBV25-1 and TRBJ1-4; D unresolved. The CDR3 spells CASSESGVKNEKLFF. CDR3 in DNA: TGTGCCAGCAGTGAATCGGGCGTGAAGAATGAAAAACTGTTTTTT.